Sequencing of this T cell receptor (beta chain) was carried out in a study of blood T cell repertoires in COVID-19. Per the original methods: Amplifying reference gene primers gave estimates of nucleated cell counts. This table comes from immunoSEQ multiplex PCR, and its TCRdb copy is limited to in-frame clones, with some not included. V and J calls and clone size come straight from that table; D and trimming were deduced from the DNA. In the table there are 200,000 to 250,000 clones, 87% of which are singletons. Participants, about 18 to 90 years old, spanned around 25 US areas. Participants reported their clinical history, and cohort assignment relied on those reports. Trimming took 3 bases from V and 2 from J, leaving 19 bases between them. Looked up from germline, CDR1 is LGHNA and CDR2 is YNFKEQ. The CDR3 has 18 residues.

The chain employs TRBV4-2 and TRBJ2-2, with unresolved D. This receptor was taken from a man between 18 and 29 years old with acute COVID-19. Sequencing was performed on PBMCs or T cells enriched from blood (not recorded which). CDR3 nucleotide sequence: TGTGCCAGCAGCCAGGAACTTGACACTTACGCCAACACCGGGGAGCTGTTTTTT. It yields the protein CASSQELDTYANTGELFF.